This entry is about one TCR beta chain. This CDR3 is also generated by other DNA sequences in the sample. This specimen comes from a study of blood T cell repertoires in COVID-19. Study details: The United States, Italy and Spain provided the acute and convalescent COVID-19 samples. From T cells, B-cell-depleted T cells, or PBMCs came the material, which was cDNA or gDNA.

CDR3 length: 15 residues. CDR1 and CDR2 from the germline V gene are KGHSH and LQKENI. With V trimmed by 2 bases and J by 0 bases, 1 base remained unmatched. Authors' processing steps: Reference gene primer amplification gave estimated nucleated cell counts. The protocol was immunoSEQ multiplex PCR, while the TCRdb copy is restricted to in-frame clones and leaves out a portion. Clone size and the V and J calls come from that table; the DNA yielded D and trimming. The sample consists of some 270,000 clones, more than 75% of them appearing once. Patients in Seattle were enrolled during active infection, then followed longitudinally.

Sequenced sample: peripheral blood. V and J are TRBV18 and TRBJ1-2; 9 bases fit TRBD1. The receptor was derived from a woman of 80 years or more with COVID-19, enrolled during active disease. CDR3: CASSPGQGPNYGYTF. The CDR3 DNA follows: TGTGCCAGCTCACCAGGACAGGGGCCTAACTATGGCTACACCTTC. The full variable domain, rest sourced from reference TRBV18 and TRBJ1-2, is NAGVMQNPRHLVRRRGQEARLRCSPMKGHSHVYWYRQLPEEGLKFMVYLQKENIIDESGMPKERFSAEFPKEGPSILRIQQVVRGDSAAYFCASSPGQGPNYGYTFGSGTRLTVV.